This T cell receptor beta chain was profiled in a study of early T cells in non-severe SARS-CoV-2 infection. This clonotype was counted only a few times. Germline lookup yields CDR1 SNHLY and CDR2 FYNNEI. The CDR3 loop spans 16 amino acids. V was shortened by 6 bases and J by 2 bases, with 18 bases between the two germline ends. TCRdb used MiXCR to reprocess the 5' RACE reads, holding one entry per CDR3 protein. The repertoire holds more than 20,000 distinct CDR3 sequences, with around 5.1% as singletons. The sequencing input was whole blood. The clonotype comes from an adult who was a healthcare worker with PCR-confirmed SARS-CoV-2 infection or an uninfected control (not recorded which). This chain joins TRBV2 and TRBJ2-3, with D perhaps being TRBD1 or TRBD2 (5 bases each). CDR3 sequence (DNA): TGTGCCAGCAGGAGGGGAGCGGCGCAAAACACAGATACGCAGTATTTT. Residues: CASRRGAAQNTDTQYF. The complete variable domain, with remaining parts taken from reference TRBV2 and TRBJ2-3, reads EPEVTQTPSHQVTQMGQEVILRCVPISNHLYFYWYRQILGQKVEFLVSFYNNEISEKSEIFDDQFSVERPDGSNFTLKIRSTKLEDSAMYFCASRRGAAQNTDTQYFGPGTRLTVL.